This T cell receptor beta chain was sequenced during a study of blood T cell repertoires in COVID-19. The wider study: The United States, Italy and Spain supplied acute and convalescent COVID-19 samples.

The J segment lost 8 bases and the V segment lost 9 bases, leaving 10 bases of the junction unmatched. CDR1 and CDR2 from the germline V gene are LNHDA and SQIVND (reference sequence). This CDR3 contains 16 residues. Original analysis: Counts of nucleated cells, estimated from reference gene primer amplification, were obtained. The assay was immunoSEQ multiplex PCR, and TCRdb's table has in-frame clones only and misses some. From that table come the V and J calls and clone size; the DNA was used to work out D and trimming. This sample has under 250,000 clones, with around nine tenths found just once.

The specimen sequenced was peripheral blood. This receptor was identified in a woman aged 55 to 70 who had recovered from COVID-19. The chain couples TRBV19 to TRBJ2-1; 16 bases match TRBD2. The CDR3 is CASTGLAGGPVDEQFF. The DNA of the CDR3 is TGTGCCAGCACGGGACTAGCGGGGGGGCCAGTCGATGAGCAGTTCTTC.